The rows below give T cell receptor beta chains drawn from one sample of a study of human T cells and chemical hapten exposure. TCRdb processed the RACE reads anew with MiXCR; each CDR3 protein has one entry. Of under 400,000 distinct CDR3 sequences listed, less than 6.5% are singletons. The sequences come from whole blood, collected in connection with sensitization to the hapten diphenylcyclopropenone (DPC). These receptor sequences come from a woman between 50 and 59 years old with alopecia areata. Some clones in this sample may be carry-over from other donors' samples. CDR3s include the opening cysteine and the closing phenylalanine or tryptophan. Each record gives: clone size, V gene, J gene, D gene, CDR3 DNA, CDR3 protein. A D gene is named only where the DNA matches it firmly. Clone size is not always given. Where it is, it says once, few, many or a class for expanded clones.

abundance: few
v_gene: TRBV6-6
j_gene: TRBJ1-4
d_gene: NA
CDR3nt: TGTGCCAGCACCCGACGGGGAGGGGAAAAACTGTTTTTT
CDR3aa: CASTRRGGEKLFF

abundance: many
v_gene: TRBV29-1
j_gene: TRBJ1-5
d_gene: NA
CDR3nt: TGCAGCGTTGGGGGCCAGGGCAATCAGCCCCAGCATTTT
CDR3aa: CSVGGQGNQPQHF

abundance: NA
v_gene: TRBV5-1
j_gene: TRBJ2-1
d_gene: NA
CDR3nt: TGCGCCAGCAGCTTGGTAGGCAGGATCAACAATGAGCAGTTCTTC
CDR3aa: CASSLVGRINNEQFF

abundance: many
v_gene: TRBV29-1
j_gene: TRBJ1-4
d_gene: NA
CDR3nt: TGCAGCGTTGAAGATCTAAGTGAAGGGGGGAGCGGTGAAAAACTGTTTTTT
CDR3aa: CSVEDLSEGGSGEKLFF

abundance: many
v_gene: TRBV18
j_gene: TRBJ1-2
d_gene: NA
CDR3nt: TGTGCCAGCTCACCACCAAGCAGGGATGGCTACACCTTC
CDR3aa: CASSPPSRDGYTF

abundance: many
v_gene: TRBV5-1
j_gene: TRBJ2-2
d_gene: TRBD2
CDR3nt: TGCGCCAGCAGCTCCAGCGGGGCCACCGGGGAGCTGTTTTTT
CDR3aa: CASSSSGATGELFF

abundance: many
v_gene: TRBV20-1
j_gene: TRBJ2-1
d_gene: TRBD2
CDR3nt: TGCAGTGTTTTAAGCGGGATTGCGCAAGCTGAGCAGTTCTTC
CDR3aa: CSVLSGIAQAEQFF

abundance: many
v_gene: TRBV10-3
j_gene: TRBJ2-3
d_gene: NA
CDR3nt: TGTGCCATCAGTGAGCCTGGCCTCAGCACAGATACGCAGTATTTT
CDR3aa: CAISEPGLSTDTQYF

abundance: many
v_gene: TRBV6-1
j_gene: TRBJ1-5
d_gene: NA
CDR3nt: TGTGCCAGCAGTGTGGCCGTGGGGACCAGCAATCAGCCCCAGCATTTT
CDR3aa: CASSVAVGTSNQPQHF

abundance: few
v_gene: TRBV29-1
j_gene: TRBJ2-5
d_gene: NA
CDR3nt: TGCAGCGTTGAGGGGCTGGAGACCCAGTACTTC
CDR3aa: CSVEGLETQYF

abundance: few
v_gene: TRBV6-1
j_gene: TRBJ2-6
d_gene: TRBD2
CDR3nt: TGTGCCAGCGGGTCAAGGCGCGGGAGAGCCGGGGGGGCCAACGTCCTGACTTTC
CDR3aa: CASGSRRGRAGGANVLTF

abundance: few
v_gene: TRBV6-6
j_gene: TRBJ2-7
d_gene: NA
CDR3nt: TGTGCCATTAAAGGGGCTTCCCACGAGCAGTACTTC
CDR3aa: CAIKGASHEQYF

abundance: NA
v_gene: TRBV7-9
j_gene: TRBJ2-1
d_gene: TRBD2
CDR3nt: TGTGCCAGCGGCGCAATGGGGAGGGAGGATGAGCAGTTCTTC
CDR3aa: CASGAMGREDEQFF

abundance: many
v_gene: TRBV15
j_gene: TRBJ2-1
d_gene: TRBD1
CDR3nt: TGTGCCACCAGCAGGAGAGGGACAGACTGGTTGCAGTTCTTC
CDR3aa: CATSRRGTDWLQFF

abundance: many
v_gene: TRBV3-1
j_gene: TRBJ2-1
d_gene: TRBD2
CDR3nt: TGTGCCAGCCGGTGGGGAGCGGGGGAGCAGTTCTTC
CDR3aa: CASRWGAGEQFF

abundance: NA
v_gene: TRBV10-3
j_gene: TRBJ1-1
d_gene: NA
CDR3nt: TGTGCCATCAGTGATCTGGGGGAGGGGACTGAAGCTTTCTTT
CDR3aa: CAISDLGEGTEAFF

abundance: many
v_gene: TRBV20-1
j_gene: TRBJ1-2
d_gene: TRBD1
CDR3nt: TGCAGTGCCGCCGGGACAGGAGCTAACTATGGCTACACCTTC
CDR3aa: CSAAGTGANYGYTF

abundance: many
v_gene: TRBV6-5
j_gene: TRBJ2-4
d_gene: NA
CDR3nt: TGTGCCAGCAGCCCACACCAGGGGACCAAAAACATTCAGTACTTC
CDR3aa: CASSPHQGTKNIQYF

abundance: NA
v_gene: TRBV25-1
j_gene: TRBJ2-2
d_gene: NA
CDR3nt: TGTGCCAGCAGTGAATTCTCCTCCGAGGAGCTGTTTTTT
CDR3aa: CASSEFSSEELFF

abundance: many
v_gene: TRBV7-8
j_gene: TRBJ2-1
d_gene: NA
CDR3nt: TGTGCCAGCAGCTTTGAGGGGGGGGTCAATGAGCAGTTCTTC
CDR3aa: CASSFEGGVNEQFF

abundance: few
v_gene: TRBV7-9
j_gene: TRBJ1-1
d_gene: TRBD1
CDR3nt: TGTGCCAGCAGCTCTCCGGGACAGGGGATCCCTGAAGCTTTCTTT
CDR3aa: CASSSPGQGIPEAFF

abundance: many
v_gene: TRBV27
j_gene: TRBJ2-1
d_gene: TRBD2
CDR3nt: TGTGCCAGCAGTTTAACAGGACTAGCGGGAGGCCTTGGCTACAATGAGCAGTTCTTC
CDR3aa: CASSLTGLAGGLGYNEQFF

abundance: many
v_gene: TRBV5-1
j_gene: TRBJ2-3
d_gene: NA
CDR3nt: TGCGCCAGCAGCCCTCCGGAAAATAGCACAGATACGCAGTATTTT
CDR3aa: CASSPPENSTDTQYF

abundance: few
v_gene: TRBV5-1
j_gene: TRBJ2-2
d_gene: NA
CDR3nt: TGCGCCAGCCACGGGACGCTTTACACCGGGGAGCTGTTTTTT
CDR3aa: CASHGTLYTGELFF

abundance: many
v_gene: TRBV11-2
j_gene: TRBJ2-3
d_gene: TRBD1
CDR3nt: TGTGCCAGCAGCCCGTTTACAGGGGGCGCCGCAGATACGCAGTATTTT
CDR3aa: CASSPFTGGAADTQYF

abundance: few
v_gene: TRBV20-1
j_gene: TRBJ1-5
d_gene: NA
CDR3nt: TGCAGTGCTGGGGACAACAAAAAGCAGCCCCAGCATTTT
CDR3aa: CSAGDNKKQPQHF

abundance: NA
v_gene: TRBV5-1
j_gene: TRBJ2-7
d_gene: TRBD1
CDR3nt: TGCGCCAGCAGCCTGCCATCGGGGACAGTTTCCTACGAGCAGTACTTC
CDR3aa: CASSLPSGTVSYEQYF

abundance: many
v_gene: TRBV3-1
j_gene: TRBJ2-3
d_gene: NA
CDR3nt: TGTGCCAGCAGCCAAGTCCGGGGAGCGGCAGATACGCAGTATTTT
CDR3aa: CASSQVRGAADTQYF

abundance: NA
v_gene: TRBV9
j_gene: TRBJ1-4
d_gene: NA
CDR3nt: TGTGCCAGCAGCGTAGTGGCAGGGGAACAAGAAAAACTGTTTTTT
CDR3aa: CASSVVAGEQEKLFF

abundance: many
v_gene: TRBV4-2
j_gene: TRBJ2-3
d_gene: NA
CDR3nt: TGTGCCAGCAGCCAAGGATTTGACACAGATACGCAGTATTTT
CDR3aa: CASSQGFDTDTQYF

abundance: few
v_gene: TRBV28
j_gene: TRBJ2-7
d_gene: NA
CDR3nt: TGTGCCAGCAGTACGGACTTGCAATACGAGCAGTACTTC
CDR3aa: CASSTDLQYEQYF

abundance: many
v_gene: TRBV16
j_gene: TRBJ2-7
d_gene: NA
CDR3nt: TGTGCCAGCAGCCGGGGGTCCGAGCAGTACTTC
CDR3aa: CASSRGSEQYF

abundance: NA
v_gene: TRBV5-4
j_gene: TRBJ2-7
d_gene: NA
CDR3nt: TGTGCCAGCAGCTTGCGAGGCGGAACCGAGCAGTACTTC
CDR3aa: CASSLRGGTEQYF

abundance: few
v_gene: TRBV9
j_gene: TRBJ2-1
d_gene: TRBD1
CDR3nt: TGTGCCAGCAGCGAACAGGGGACAAGCTCCTACAATGAGCAGTTCTTC
CDR3aa: CASSEQGTSSYNEQFF

abundance: NA
v_gene: TRBV6-2/TRBV6-3
j_gene: TRBJ2-1
d_gene: NA
CDR3nt: TGTGCCAGCAGTTACTCCCCACGTGAGCAGTTCTTC
CDR3aa: CASSYSPREQFF

abundance: many
v_gene: TRBV6-5
j_gene: TRBJ1-6
d_gene: NA
CDR3nt: TGTGCCAGCAGTTTATGGAATTCACCCCTCCACTTT
CDR3aa: CASSLWNSPLHF

abundance: few
v_gene: TRBV11-2
j_gene: TRBJ2-2
d_gene: NA
CDR3nt: TGTGCCAGTAGGACACTCACTAACACCGGGGAGCTGTTTTTT
CDR3aa: CASRTLTNTGELFF

abundance: NA
v_gene: TRBV4-3
j_gene: TRBJ1-5
d_gene: NA
CDR3nt: TGCGCCAGCAGCCAAGATCCACCCGGGACTTATAGCAATCAGCCCCAGCATTTT
CDR3aa: CASSQDPPGTYSNQPQHF

abundance: many
v_gene: TRBV29-1
j_gene: TRBJ2-7
d_gene: NA
CDR3nt: TGCAGCGCCCAGGGGACCTACGAGCAGTACTTC
CDR3aa: CSAQGTYEQYF

abundance: many
v_gene: TRBV28
j_gene: TRBJ2-7
d_gene: NA
CDR3nt: TGTGCCAGCAGTCGGCAGGACTATCGGGCGGTGGATCAGCAGTACTTC
CDR3aa: CASSRQDYRAVDQQYF

abundance: many
v_gene: TRBV29-1
j_gene: TRBJ2-1
d_gene: TRBD1
CDR3nt: TGCAGCGTTGCCCGACAGGGTTTTGAGCAGTTCTTC
CDR3aa: CSVARQGFEQFF

abundance: NA
v_gene: TRBV10-3
j_gene: TRBJ1-1
d_gene: TRBD1
CDR3nt: TGTGCCATCAGTGAGCCGGACAGGGTTGAAGCTTTCTTT
CDR3aa: CAISEPDRVEAFF

abundance: once
v_gene: TRBV28
j_gene: TRBJ2-7
d_gene: TRBD2
CDR3nt: TGTGCCAGCAGTTTAGACGCAACTAGCGGAGACCCTCTAGAGCAGTACTTC
CDR3aa: CASSLDATSGDPLEQYF

abundance: many
v_gene: TRBV28
j_gene: TRBJ2-1
d_gene: NA
CDR3nt: TGTGCCAGCAGTTCCTACTACCCCGGTGAGCAGTTCTTC
CDR3aa: CASSSYYPGEQFF

abundance: many
v_gene: TRBV12-3/TRBV12-4
j_gene: TRBJ2-1
d_gene: TRBD2
CDR3nt: TGTGCCAGCACTTGGACTAGCGGGGGAGAGGAGCAGTTCTTC
CDR3aa: CASTWTSGGEEQFF

abundance: many
v_gene: TRBV7-8
j_gene: TRBJ1-4
d_gene: NA
CDR3nt: TGTGCCAGCAGCTTATCGCCCCAGGGAACTAATGAAAAACTGTTTTTT
CDR3aa: CASSLSPQGTNEKLFF

abundance: few
v_gene: TRBV5-5
j_gene: TRBJ2-5
d_gene: NA
CDR3nt: TGTGCCAGCAGCTCCAACGGACACCCCCAGTACTTC
CDR3aa: CASSSNGHPQYF

abundance: many
v_gene: TRBV7-2
j_gene: TRBJ2-1
d_gene: TRBD1
CDR3nt: TGTGCCAGCAGCCGGGACAGGGGGAATGAGCAGTTCTTC
CDR3aa: CASSRDRGNEQFF

abundance: NA
v_gene: TRBV7-9
j_gene: TRBJ1-1
d_gene: NA
CDR3nt: TGTGCCAGCAGCTTAGGGGGCAGGGAGGTTGAAGCTTTCTTT
CDR3aa: CASSLGGREVEAFF

abundance: NA
v_gene: TRBV30
j_gene: TRBJ1-1
d_gene: TRBD1
CDR3nt: TGTGCCCTGTCCGGCGGGACAGGGGGGACTGAAGCTTTCTTT
CDR3aa: CALSGGTGGTEAFF

abundance: few
v_gene: TRBV29-1
j_gene: TRBJ1-1
d_gene: NA
CDR3nt: TGCAGCGTCGTGGACAGCACTGAAGCTTTCTTT
CDR3aa: CSVVDSTEAFF

abundance: many
v_gene: TRBV29-1
j_gene: TRBJ1-2
d_gene: NA
CDR3nt: TGCAGCGTCCGGGATTATGGCTACACCTTC
CDR3aa: CSVRDYGYTF

abundance: NA
v_gene: TRBV2
j_gene: TRBJ2-1
d_gene: TRBD2
CDR3nt: TGTGCCAACATTTCCTCGGGGGGGAATGAGCAGTTCTTC
CDR3aa: CANISSGGNEQFF

abundance: few
v_gene: TRBV2
j_gene: TRBJ2-7
d_gene: NA
CDR3nt: TGTGCCAGCAGTGAGAGGTTTTCCTACGAGCAGTACTTC
CDR3aa: CASSERFSYEQYF

abundance: many
v_gene: TRBV12-5
j_gene: TRBJ2-5
d_gene: TRBD2
CDR3nt: TGTGCTAGTGGTCGCGCAGCGGGGGCCGGAGAGACCCAGTACTTC
CDR3aa: CASGRAAGAGETQYF

abundance: many
v_gene: TRBV20-1
j_gene: TRBJ1-4
d_gene: TRBD1
CDR3nt: TGCAGTGCCCCCGGGACAGGGTCTGAAAAACTGTTTTTT
CDR3aa: CSAPGTGSEKLFF

abundance: few
v_gene: TRBV10-3
j_gene: TRBJ1-2
d_gene: NA
CDR3nt: TGTGCCTCCAACCGGGCCACTAGCTATGGCTACACCTTC
CDR3aa: CASNRATSYGYTF

abundance: many
v_gene: TRBV18
j_gene: TRBJ1-5
d_gene: TRBD1
CDR3nt: TGTGCCAGCTCAGCGACACACAGGGGTGGTCAGCCCCAGCATTTT
CDR3aa: CASSATHRGGQPQHF

abundance: few
v_gene: TRBV20-1
j_gene: TRBJ2-7
d_gene: NA
CDR3nt: TGCAGTGCCGGGCCGGGGTTGGGCTCCTACGAGCAGTACTTC
CDR3aa: CSAGPGLGSYEQYF